Below are 9 T cell receptor beta chains sequenced from a single sample in a study of CD8 T cells in ankylosing spondylitis. Study-level findings and limits: Ankylosing spondylitis blood appeared to carry a characteristic TCR beta motif of several highly homologous variants.

These receptors' antigens are unknown. TCRdb reanalysed the 5' RACE reads using MiXCR and keeps one entry per CDR3 protein. The table includes about 540,000 distinct CDR3 sequences, roughly an eighth detected once. Sequencing used blood, either unsorted or a sorted T cell fraction (not recorded which). These receptors all stem from a male donor with ankylosing spondylitis.

The chain couples TRBV4-2 to TRBJ1-4; 8 bases fit TRBD1. CDR1 and CDR2 (germline): LGHNA, YNFKEQ. The CDR3 covers 16 residues. J was trimmed by 4 bases and V by 1 base; bases with no gene match: 5. The CDR3 DNA reads as TGTGCCAGCAGCCAAGCCCGGACAGGGCTTAATGAAAAACTGTTTTTT. Encoded protein: CASSQARTGLNEKLFF.

The chain carries TRBV11-1 and TRBJ2-7; 12 bases match TRBD2. Germline CDR1 SGHAT, CDR2 FQDESV (reference sequence). V lost 4 bases to trimming and J lost 3 bases; unmatched junction nucleotides: 13. This CDR3 region has 18 residues. The CDR3 DNA sequence: TGTGCCAGCAGCTCACAGAACGGACTAGCGGGGACAAACTACGAGCAGTACTTC. Protein sequence: CASSSQNGLAGTNYEQYF.

This clonotype was observed at least ten times. A read error may produce the germline difference seen at one junction end. V usage is TRBV9 and J usage is TRBJ1-6; maybe TRBD1 (5 bases). The CDR3 covers 12 residues. Germline CDR1 and CDR2: SGDLS and YYNGEE. As DNA, the CDR3 is TGTGCCAGCAGTGTAGGGGATTCACCCCTCCACTTT. Its protein is CASSVGDSPLHF.

This chain connects TRBV18 to TRBJ2-5, with 8 bases lining up with TRBD2. CDR1 KGHSH and CDR2 LQKENI come from the germline V gene. This CDR3 comprises 16 residues. Trimming at V came to 3 bases and at J to 4 bases, leaving 10 bases not matched to a gene. CDR3 sequence: CASSPTWSGSGETQYF. In DNA form, the CDR3 reads TGTGCCAGCTCACCCACGTGGAGCGGGAGTGGAGAGACCCAGTACTTC.

This clonotype was seen ten or more times. This rearrangement joins TRBV29-1 to TRBJ2-3; D unresolved. Germline CDR1 reads SQVTM; CDR2 reads ANQGSEA. Trimming stripped 0 bases from V and 2 bases from J, with 6 bases between. The CDR3 totals 13 residues. The CDR3 reads CSVEDANTDTQYF. The CDR3 DNA follows: TGCAGCGTTGAAGATGCCAACACAGATACGCAGTATTTT.

CDR3 coding DNA: TGCGCCAGCAGCTTGGGACAGGGGGGAGTCATTCAGTACTTC. Translation gives CASSLGQGGVIQYF. The chain is built from TRBV5-1 and TRBJ2-4; 9 nucleotides match TRBD1. Unmatched junction bases numbered 4, after V lost 0 bases and J lost 9 bases. Germline CDR1 and CDR2: SGHRS and YFSETQ. The CDR3 totals 14 residues. Variable domain in full (rest from reference TRBV5-1 and TRBJ2-4): KAGVTQTPRYLIKTRGQQVTLSCSPISGHRSVSWYQQTPGQGLQFLFEYFSETQRNKGNFPGRFSGRQFSNSRSEMNVSTLELGDSALYLCASSLGQGGVIQYFGAGTRLSVL.

This clonotype was counted at least ten times. The chain is built from TRBV12-3 or TRBV12-4 and TRBJ1-1; D is uncertain. Deletions cut 3 bases from V and 4 bases from J, with 9 bases between. There are 13 residues in the CDR3. CDR3 protein: CASSLSGPTEAFF. CDR3 bases: TGTGCCAGCAGTTTGTCCGGGCCCACTGAAGCTTTCTTT.

V gene TRBV4-1 combines with J gene TRBJ2-1, with D perhaps matching TRBD1 or TRBD2 (6 bases each). Germline CDR1 reads MGHRA; CDR2 reads YSYEKL. V lost 0 bases and J lost 0, with 12 bases in between. The CDR3 sequence is 17 residues long. This CDR3 is CASSQEVGGSSYNEQFF. The CDR3 DNA follows: TGCGCCAGCAGCCAAGAGGTCGGGGGCAGCTCCTACAATGAGCAGTTCTTC.

CDR3 bases: TGTGCCAGCAGCTCTGGACTCCTTTCCGTCAATGAGCAGTTCTTC. Protein sequence: CASSSGLLSVNEQFF. This chain connects TRBV7-6 to TRBJ2-1, with TRBD2 as a possible D gene (5 bases). CDR1 is SGHVS and CDR2 is FNYEAQ in the germline V gene. The CDR3 sequence is 15 residues long. V gave up 4 bases and J gave up 6 bases, with 16 bases separating them.